This entry lists 15 T cell receptor beta chains sequenced from one sample in a study of shared clonotypes between healthy human individuals. Cells designated naive CD8 were CD45RO-negative and were positively selected for CCR7, with terminally differentiated effector memory CD45RA+ cells excluded. Sequencing used immunoSEQ multiplex PCR; TCRdb keeps in-frame clones, though not all of them. The sample lists around 2,000,000 clones; about 95% were seen once. The specimen sequenced was naive CD8+ T cells sorted from blood. These receptor sequences come from a man between 18 and 35 years old in good health.

The chain couples TRBV5-6 to TRBJ1-5; 7 bases line up with TRBD1. With V trimmed by 0 bases and J by 6 bases, 3 bases remained unmatched. CDR1 and CDR2 from the germline V gene are SGHDT and YYEEEE. This CDR3 contains 14 residues. The CDR3 protein is CASSLGGGRQPQHF. The CDR3 DNA follows: TGTGCCAGCAGCTTGGGAGGGGGCCGTCAGCCCCAGCATTTT.

This rearrangement joins TRBV7-9 to TRBJ1-1; 7 positions agree with TRBD1. The V gene end was trimmed by 7 bases and the J gene end by 3 bases; junction bases not matched to a gene: 5. Germline V gene sequence: CDR1 SEHNR, CDR2 FQNEAQ (reference sequence). There are 13 residues in the CDR3. DNA for the CDR3: TGTGCCAGCACCCCGACAGGGTACACTGAAGCTTTCTTT. Translation gives CASTPTGYTEAFF.

This rearrangement joins TRBV29-1 to TRBJ2-1; TRBD1 or TRBD2 may be the D gene (6 bases each). CDR1 is SQVTM and CDR2 is ANQGSEA in the germline V gene. CDR3 length: 17 residues. The V gene lost 3 bases and the J gene lost 5 bases, with 23 bases spanning the gap. This chain's CDR3 is CSVETFGSGAQDNEQFF. CDR3 sequence (DNA): TGCAGCGTTGAGACGTTTGGGTCGGGGGCGCAAGACAATGAGCAGTTCTTC.

The V call is TRBV6-6, the J call TRBJ1-1; unclear D gene. Trimming took 6 bases from V and 5 from J, leaving 10 bases between them. Germline CDR1 is MNHNY and CDR2 is SVGAGI (reference sequence). The CDR3 extends over 12 amino acids. CDR3 coding DNA: TGTGCCAGCAGCATAGGTGGGACTGAAGCTTTCTTT. Its translation is CASSIGGTEAFF.

The V and J genes are TRBV11-2 and TRBJ2-1; the D call may be TRBD1 or TRBD2 (5 bases each). Germline-derived CDR1 and CDR2 are SGHAT and FQNNGV. The V and J ends lost 5 bases and 4 bases respectively, with 9 bases between them. The CDR3 loop spans 13 amino acids. CDR3 sequence: CASSRGPYNEQFF. In DNA, the CDR3 is TGTGCCAGCAGCCGGGGACCATACAATGAGCAGTTCTTC.

CDR3 residues: CAISSSPGQQPNTEAFF. The CDR3 nucleotides are TGTGCCATCAGTTCGTCTCCGGGACAACAACCGAACACTGAAGCTTTCTTT. The rearrangement joins TRBV10-3 to TRBJ1-1, with TRBD1 as a possible D gene (6 bases). Trimming stripped 5 bases from V and 1 base from J, with 20 bases between. In germline, CDR1 is ENHRY, CDR2 SYGVKD. The CDR3 runs 17 residues.

This rearrangement joins TRBV9 to TRBJ2-3; 12 bases are shared with TRBD1. The CDR3 is made up of 14 amino acids. J was trimmed by 8 bases and V by 4 bases; bases with no gene match: 5. CDR1 and CDR2 (germline): SGDLS, YYNGEE. CDR3: CASSSGTGGGTQYF. In DNA, the CDR3 is TGTGCCAGCAGCTCCGGGACAGGGGGCGGTACGCAGTATTTT.

V usage is TRBV6-6 and J usage is TRBJ1-2, with D hard to call. Germline loops: CDR1 MNHNY, CDR2 SVGAGI (reference sequence). The CDR3 spans 12 residues. Deletions cut 0 bases from V and 6 bases from J, with 5 bases between. CDR3 loop: CASSYSEDGYTF. The CDR3 DNA sequence: TGTGCCAGCAGTTACTCAGAGGATGGCTACACCTTC.

The chain combines TRBV7-9 with TRBJ1-4, with 7 bases identical to TRBD1. Germline V CDR1 and CDR2: SEHNR, FQNEAQ (reference sequence). The CDR3 is 15 amino acids. Trimming cost V 6 bases and J 12 bases; bases outside gene matches: 16. The CDR3 loop is CASRPGTAFNEELFF. CDR3 bases: TGTGCCAGCAGACCCGGGACAGCCTTCAATGAGGAACTGTTTTTT. Complete variable domain (other parts from reference TRBV7-9 and TRBJ1-4): DTGVSQNPRHKITKRGQNVTFRCDPISEHNRLYWYRQTLGQGPEFLTYFQNEAQLEKSRLLSDRFSAERPKGSFSTLEIQRTEQGDSAMYLCASRPGTAFNEELFFGSGTQLSVL.

The J gene is TRBJ2-5, the V gene TRBV4-1; D possibly matches TRBD1 or TRBD2 (5 bases each). Germline V gene data show CDR1 as MGHRA and CDR2 as YSYEKL. The CDR3 spans 14 residues. Trimming took off 4 bases at V and 5 bases at J, with 14 bases between the two ends. The CDR3 DNA sequence: TGCGCCAGCAGCCCCGGGGCCTTGGGGGAGACCCAGTACTTC. As protein: CASSPGALGETQYF.

V and J are TRBV21-1 and TRBJ2-7; TRBD1 was called by the table and not checked on the DNA. TRBV21-1 is termed a pseudogene. CDR3 size: 22 residues. Here the CDR3 DNA reads TGTGCCAGCAGCAAAGAGAATATTGTGGGAGACAGGGGGCCTAGAGGGACCTACGAGCAGTACTTC. This codes for CASSKENIVGDRGPRGTYEQYF.

The chain carries TRBV7-8 and TRBJ2-1; TRBD2 matches 12 bases. CDR3 length: 16 residues. CDR1 is SGHVS, CDR2 FQNEAQ, per germline. After removal of 4 bases from V and 5 bases from J, the junction contained 6 bases not matched to a gene. The CDR3 region is CASSSLAGGVHNEQFF. CDR3 nucleotides: TGTGCCAGCAGCTCGCTAGCGGGGGGGGTCCACAATGAGCAGTTCTTC.

The chain couples TRBV9 to TRBJ1-1; D uncertain. The CDR3 length is 14 residues. Germline V gene sequence: CDR1 SGDLS, CDR2 YYNGEE. V dropped 0 bases and J dropped 7 bases, with 13 bases sitting between them. The CDR3 DNA reads as TGTGCCAGCAGCGTAGGGCACATACAAGGTGAAGCTTTCTTT. It codes for CASSVGHIQGEAFF.

The rearrangement uses TRBV30 and TRBJ1-2; D may be TRBD1 (5 bases). The CDR3 runs to 17 residues. Germline V lookup: CDR1 GTSNPN, CDR2 SVGIG (reference sequence). V was pared by 3 bases and J by 3 bases, with 23 bases between. CDR3 region: CAWSYTRSWSGDYGYTF. DNA of the CDR3: TGTGCCTGGAGCTATACACGGAGTTGGTCGGGGGACTATGGCTACACCTTC.

This clone has a single count. The sample holds other DNA sequences that translate to the same CDR3. The rearrangement joins TRBV27 to TRBJ2-7; D is undetermined. V lost 2 bases to trimming and J lost 0 bases, with 8 bases between them. Germline V gene data show CDR1 as MNHEY and CDR2 as SMNVEV (reference sequence). The CDR3 sequence is 14 residues long. The CDR3 loop reads CASSLTESSYEQYF. The CDR3 nucleotides are TGTGCCAGCAGTTTAACGGAAAGCTCCTACGAGCAGTACTTC.